This TCR beta chain originates from a study of blood T cell repertoires in COVID-19. Study summary: The study drew acute and convalescent COVID-19 samples from the United States, Italy and Spain. Sources were T cells, B-cell-depleted T cells, or PBMCs; the material itself was cDNA or gDNA.

The V segment lost 5 bases and the J segment 3 bases; nucleotides outside the gene matches: 5. There are 14 residues in the CDR3. Germline V CDR1 and CDR2: MNHEY, SVGEGT. The authors' processing: Reference gene primer amplification in the assay estimated nucleated cell counts. Generated by immunoSEQ multiplex PCR, the TCRdb table keeps only in-frame clones and is missing some. From that table come the V and J calls and clone size; the DNA was used to work out D and trimming. The data hold 35,000 to 50,000 clones, with under 90% observed a single time. The sequencing input was peripheral blood. The chain employs TRBV6-2 or TRBV6-3 and TRBJ2-7, with 9 bases lining up with TRBD2. This receptor was obtained from a woman aged 70 to 79 with acute or convalescent COVID-19. The CDR3 is CASSELSGSYEQYF. The CDR3 DNA is TGTGCCAGCAGTGAGCTTAGCGGGAGCTACGAGCAGTACTTC.